This T cell receptor beta chain is drawn from a study of neoadjuvant anti-PD-1 for oral cavity cancer. Study overall: Patients without progression got a fourth dose around day 43.

The repertoire was sequenced with immunoSEQ multiplex PCR; TCRdb's copy has only in-frame clones and lacks some. The sample contains 13,000 to 15,000 clones, about 68% of which appear only once. This clone was detected only a few times. Stage II-IVA oral cavity squamous cell carcinoma was new and untreated by systemic or radiation therapy. Germline CDR1 reads ENHRY; CDR2 reads SYGVKD. Trimming at V came to 6 bases and at J to 8 bases, leaving 9 bases not matched to a gene. The CDR3 is 15 amino acids. The chain employs TRBV10-3 and TRBJ1-6; 8 bases line up with TRBD1. The source is a person aged 35-79 years with oral cavity squamous cell carcinoma. The sample consisted of PBMCs, taken before nivolumab (anti-PD-1) treatment. CDR3 nucleotides: TGTGCCATCAGCAGGACAGGGTATATAGATTCACCCCTCCACTTT. This translates into CAISRTGYIDSPLHF.